This T cell receptor beta chain was captured in a study of T cell changes during pregnancy in multiple sclerosis. Clones were read by immunoSEQ multiplex PCR, and TCRdb kept only the in-frame ones, dropping some. The sample carries some 49,000 clones, over 90% recorded once. Trimming removed 3 bases from V and 6 bases from J; junction bases left unmatched: 8. This CDR3 contains 15 residues. Germline CDR1 reads SGHDT; CDR2 reads YYEEEE. The clonotype comes from a female donor with multiple sclerosis, enrolled in a pregnancy study. The sequenced sample was CD8+ T cells from peripheral blood mononuclear cells, obtained in the first trimester of pregnancy. The chain links TRBV5-6 to TRBJ2-7, with 11 bases aligning to TRBD2. Here the CDR3 reads CASSSETSGSSEQYF. For the CDR3, the DNA is TGTGCCAGCAGCTCGGAAACTAGCGGGAGCTCCGAGCAGTACTTC.